These 3 T cell receptor beta chains came from one sample sequenced in a study of T cell responses to AZD1222 COVID-19 vaccine. Assay: immunoSEQ multiplex PCR; the TCRdb copy retains only in-frame clones and omits some. Of around 150,000 clones listed, under 95% are singletons. The sample here was peripheral blood, taken 28 days after the second AZD1222 dose. Receptor source: an adult who received the AZD1222 COVID-19 vaccine.

V usage is TRBV13 and J usage is TRBJ1-4; the match to TRBD1 covers 7 bases. The junction had 7 bases not matched to a gene; V was cut back by 3 bases and J by 0 bases. The CDR3 covers 17 residues. Germline V gene sequence: CDR1 PRHDT, CDR2 FYEKMQ (reference sequence). In nucleotides, the CDR3 is TGTGCCAGCAGCTTGAACAGGGGAATTGCAACTAATGAAAAACTGTTTTTT. Its translation: CASSLNRGIATNEKLFF. The entire variable domain, with the rest obtained from reference TRBV13 and TRBJ1-4, is as follows: AAGVIQSPRHLIKEKRETATLKCYPIPRHDTVYWYQQGPGQDPQFLISFYEKMQSDKGSIPDRFSAQQFSDYHSELNMSSLELGDSALYFCASSLNRGIATNEKLFFGSGTQLSVL.

The CDR3 spells CASSSPGLAGQETQYF. In DNA form, the CDR3 reads TGCGCCAGCAGCTCGCCGGGACTAGCGGGCCAAGAGACCCAGTACTTC. The rearrangement links TRBV5-1 to TRBJ2-5, with TRBD2 identical over 12 bases. The germline gives CDR1 SGHRS, CDR2 YFSETQ. The CDR3 sequence is 16 residues long. J lost 1 base, V lost 3 bases, and 4 bases had no gene match. The complete variable domain, with remaining parts taken from reference TRBV5-1 and TRBJ2-5, reads KAGVTQTPRYLIKTRGQQVTLSCSPISGHRSVSWYQQTPGQGLQFLFEYFSETQRNKGNFPGRFSGRQFSNSRSEMNVSTLELGDSALYLCASSSPGLAGQETQYFGPGTRLLVL.

The CDR3 DNA follows: TGCGCCAGCAGCCAAGAGGGCCAGGCGTCAACTAATGAAAAACTGTTTTTT. Its protein product is CASSQEGQASTNEKLFF. The chain couples TRBV4-1 to TRBJ1-4; D is unclear. Germline V gives CDR1 MGHRA, CDR2 YSYEKL. CDR3 length equals 17 residues. V was trimmed by 0 bases and J by 0 bases, leaving 11 bases between them.